What follows describes a single T cell receptor (beta chain). No antigen is known for it. The data belong to a study of response to subunit inactivated influenza vaccine. TCRdb fed the RT-PCR reads into MiXCR, producing one record per CDR3 protein. In the table there are about 830,000 distinct CDR3 sequences, about a fifth of which are singletons. Germline V gene data show CDR1 as SGHRS and CDR2 as YFSETQ. Between the trimmed V and J ends, which lost 4 bases and 8 bases, there was a span of 16 bases. This CDR3 spans 14 amino acids. Findings and limits, study-wide: Every seasonal influenza vaccination brings in few new T cells, the authors suggested.

The chain employs TRBV5-1 and TRBJ2-1; a weak D match, TRBD1 (6 bases). Specimen: PBMCs from blood, collected about 5 days after vaccination. The source of this sequence is a man aged 50 or older who received an inactivated influenza vaccine. Written as DNA, the CDR3 is TGCGCCAGCAGCCCGCCGGAGCAGGGGTATGAGCAGTTCTTC. Translating it yields CASSPPEQGYEQFF.